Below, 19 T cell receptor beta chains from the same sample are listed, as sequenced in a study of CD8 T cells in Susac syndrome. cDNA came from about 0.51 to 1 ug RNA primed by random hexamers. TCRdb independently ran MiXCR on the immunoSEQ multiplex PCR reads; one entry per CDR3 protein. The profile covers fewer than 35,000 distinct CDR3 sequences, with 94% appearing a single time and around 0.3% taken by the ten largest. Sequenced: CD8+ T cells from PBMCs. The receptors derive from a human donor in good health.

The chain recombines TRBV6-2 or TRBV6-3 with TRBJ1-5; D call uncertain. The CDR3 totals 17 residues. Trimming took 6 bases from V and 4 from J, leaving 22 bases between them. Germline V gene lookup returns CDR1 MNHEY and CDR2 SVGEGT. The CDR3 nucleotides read TGTGCCAGCAGCGCCACTTCTTCGCGGGAGAAAAATCAGCCCCAGCATTTT. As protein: CASSATSSREKNQPQHF.

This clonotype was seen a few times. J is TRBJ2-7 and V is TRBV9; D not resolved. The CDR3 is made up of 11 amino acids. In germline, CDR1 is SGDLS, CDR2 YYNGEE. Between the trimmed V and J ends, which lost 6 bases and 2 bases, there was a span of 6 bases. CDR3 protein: CASKPTYEQYF. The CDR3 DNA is TGTGCCAGCAAACCGACCTACGAGCAGTACTTC.

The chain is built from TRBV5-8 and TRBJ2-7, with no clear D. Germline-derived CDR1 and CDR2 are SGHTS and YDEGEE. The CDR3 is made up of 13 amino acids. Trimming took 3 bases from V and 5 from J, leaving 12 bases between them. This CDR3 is CASSSLGSDEQYF. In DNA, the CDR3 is TGTGCCAGCAGCTCGCTGGGGTCAGACGAGCAGTACTTC. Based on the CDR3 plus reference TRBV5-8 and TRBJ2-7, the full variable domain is EAGVTQSPTHLIKTRGQQATLRCSPISGHTSVYWYQQALGLGLQFLLWYDEGEERNRGNFPPRFSGRQFPNYSSELNVNALELEDSALYLCASSSLGSDEQYFGPGTRLTVT.

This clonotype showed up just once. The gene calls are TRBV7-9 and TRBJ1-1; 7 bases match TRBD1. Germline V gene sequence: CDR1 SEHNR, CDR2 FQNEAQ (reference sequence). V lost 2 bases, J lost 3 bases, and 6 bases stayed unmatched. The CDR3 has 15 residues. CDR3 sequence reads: CASSLKGGTDTEAFF. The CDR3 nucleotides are TGTGCCAGCAGCTTAAAAGGGGGCACGGACACTGAAGCTTTCTTT.

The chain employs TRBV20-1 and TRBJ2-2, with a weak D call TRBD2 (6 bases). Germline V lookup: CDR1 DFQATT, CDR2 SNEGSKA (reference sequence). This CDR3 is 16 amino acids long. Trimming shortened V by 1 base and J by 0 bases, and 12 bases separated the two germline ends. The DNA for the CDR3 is TGCAGTGCTAGAGGTGGGACTTTCGCGAACACCGGGGAGCTGTTTTTT. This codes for CSARGGTFANTGELFF.

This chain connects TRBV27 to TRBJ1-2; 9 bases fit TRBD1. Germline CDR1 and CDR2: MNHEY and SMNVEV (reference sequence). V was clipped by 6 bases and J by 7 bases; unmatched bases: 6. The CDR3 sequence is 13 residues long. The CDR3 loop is CASRPGQGSGYTF. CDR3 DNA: TGTGCCAGCAGGCCGGGACAGGGATCTGGCTACACCTTC.

The CDR3 sequence is CSAREPGTSPSYGYTF. DNA of the CDR3: TGCAGTGCTAGAGAACCAGGGACTTCCCCTAGCTATGGCTACACCTTC. The V call is TRBV20-1, the J call TRBJ1-2; tentatively, D is TRBD1 (5 bases). The CDR3 is 16 amino acids. CDR1 DFQATT and CDR2 SNEGSKA come from the germline V gene (reference sequence). The germline V and J ends were trimmed by 0 bases and 4 bases, with 18 bases remaining between them.

The CDR3 here is CASSQDLNTEAFF. The CDR3 DNA follows: TGTGCCAGCAGCCAAGATTTGAACACTGAAGCTTTCTTT. V usage is TRBV14 and J usage is TRBJ1-1; D not certain. Per germline, CDR1 SGHDN and CDR2 FVKESK. The length of the CDR3 is 13 residues. V lost 0 bases to trimming and J lost 0 bases, with 2 bases between them.

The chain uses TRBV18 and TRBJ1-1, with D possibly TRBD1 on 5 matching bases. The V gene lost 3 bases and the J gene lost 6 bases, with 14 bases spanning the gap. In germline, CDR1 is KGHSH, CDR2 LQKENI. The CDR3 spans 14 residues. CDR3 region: CASSPLDGTAEAFF. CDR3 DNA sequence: TGTGCCAGCTCACCCCTCGATGGGACCGCTGAAGCTTTCTTT.

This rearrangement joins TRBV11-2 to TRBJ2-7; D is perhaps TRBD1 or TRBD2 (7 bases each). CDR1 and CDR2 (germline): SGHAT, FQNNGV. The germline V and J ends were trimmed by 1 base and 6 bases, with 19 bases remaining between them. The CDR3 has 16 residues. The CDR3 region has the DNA TGTGCCAGCAGCTTAGTAGGCCAGGGGGGGCTGGGCGAGCAGTACTTC. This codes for CASSLVGQGGLGEQYF.

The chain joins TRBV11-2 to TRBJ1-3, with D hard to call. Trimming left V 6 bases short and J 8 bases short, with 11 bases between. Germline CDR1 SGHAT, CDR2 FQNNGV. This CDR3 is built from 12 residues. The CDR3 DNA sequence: TGTGCCAGCAGATCCCTTAGGCACACCATATATTTT. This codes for CASRSLRHTIYF.

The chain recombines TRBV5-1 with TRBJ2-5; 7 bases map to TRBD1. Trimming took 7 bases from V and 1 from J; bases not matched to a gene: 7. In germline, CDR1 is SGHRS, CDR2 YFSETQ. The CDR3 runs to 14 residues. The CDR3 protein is CASGDSQIQETQYF. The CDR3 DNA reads TGCGCCAGCGGGGACAGTCAGATCCAAGAGACCCAGTACTTC.

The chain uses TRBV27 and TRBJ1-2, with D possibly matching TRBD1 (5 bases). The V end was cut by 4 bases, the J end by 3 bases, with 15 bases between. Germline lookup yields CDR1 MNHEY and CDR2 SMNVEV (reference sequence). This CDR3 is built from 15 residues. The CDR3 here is CASSSYLDRHYGYTF. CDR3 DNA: TGTGCCAGCAGTTCTTATCTCGACAGACACTATGGCTACACCTTC.

The CDR3 region has the DNA TGCGCCAGCAGCCAAGTCCGAGGGATCGAGCAGTACTTC. Translating it yields CASSQVRGIEQYF. The chain recombines TRBV4-3 with TRBJ2-7, with D possibly matching TRBD2 (5 bases). The CDR3 length is 13 residues. Between the trimmed V and J ends, which lost 1 base and 6 bases, there was a span of 10 bases. The V gene's germline CDR1 is LGHNA and CDR2 YSLEER.

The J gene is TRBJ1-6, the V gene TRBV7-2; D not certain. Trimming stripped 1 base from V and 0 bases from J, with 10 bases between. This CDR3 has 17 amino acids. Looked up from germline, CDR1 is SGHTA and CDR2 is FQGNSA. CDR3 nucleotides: TGTGCCAGCAGCTTAGACTTCGGCAGCTCCTATAATTCACCCCTCCACTTT. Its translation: CASSLDFGSSYNSPLHF.

The CDR3: CASSSTGTGVNIQYF. CDR3 in DNA: TGCGCCAGCAGTTCCACGGGGACAGGGGTCAACATTCAGTACTTC. The genes are TRBV10-2 and TRBJ2-4; 10 positions match TRBD1. Trimming at V came to 5 bases and at J to 7 bases, leaving 8 bases not matched to a gene. The CDR3 is 15 residues long. CDR1 is WSHSY, CDR2 SAAADI, per germline.

CDR3 in amino acids: CASSSRLAEQYF. CDR3 nucleotide sequence: TGTGCCAGCAGCTCGAGACTAGCGGAGCAGTACTTC. The V call is TRBV11-2, the J call TRBJ2-7; 8 nucleotides agree with TRBD2. The V segment lost 4 bases and the J segment 7 bases; nucleotides outside the gene matches: 3. CDR3 length: 12 amino acids. Germline assignment: CDR1 SGHAT and CDR2 FQNNGV.

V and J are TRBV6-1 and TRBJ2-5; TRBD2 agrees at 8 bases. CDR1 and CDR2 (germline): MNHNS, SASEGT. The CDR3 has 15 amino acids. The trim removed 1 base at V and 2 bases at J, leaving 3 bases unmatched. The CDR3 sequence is CASSEVAGIQETQYF. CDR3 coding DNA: TGTGCCAGCAGTGAAGTAGCGGGGATACAAGAGACCCAGTACTTC.

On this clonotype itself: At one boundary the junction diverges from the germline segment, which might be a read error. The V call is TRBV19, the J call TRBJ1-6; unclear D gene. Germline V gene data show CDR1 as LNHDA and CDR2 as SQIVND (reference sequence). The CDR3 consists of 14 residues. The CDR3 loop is CAISSQSLLAPLHF. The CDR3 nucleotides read TGTGCCATTAGTTCGCAGAGTTTGCTCGCACCCCTCCACTTT.